What follows are 2 T cell receptor beta chains derived from one specimen sequenced in a study of PD-L1 blockade in urothelial cancer. Stated time point: pretreatment peripheral blood. Some clones are missing from TCRdb's copy, which holds only in-frame ones; the method was immunoSEQ multiplex PCR. The table shows 85,000 to 90,000 clones, with 89% occurring only once. The sequencing used PBMCs, collected around atezolizumab (anti-PD-L1) treatment. All receptors come from a woman older than 75 with urothelial cancer.

CDR3 region: CASSGGGQGTRNYGYTF. For the CDR3, the DNA is TGTGCCAGCAGTGGAGGGGGACAGGGGACAAGGAACTATGGCTACACCTTC. The J gene is TRBJ1-2, the V gene TRBV2; 10 bases line up with TRBD1. CDR3 length: 17 amino acids. Per the germline V gene, CDR1 is SNHLY and CDR2 is FYNNEI. The junction had 10 bases not matched to a gene; V was cut back by 4 bases and J by 2 bases.

V gene TRBV5-1 combines with J gene TRBJ2-1; 11 positions match TRBD2. CDR1 SGHRS and CDR2 YFSETQ come from the germline V gene. This CDR3 region has 15 residues. J was trimmed by 9 bases and V by 0 bases; bases with no gene match: 5. DNA for the CDR3: TGCGCCAGCAGCTTGGAACTAGCGGGAGTAGGTGAGCAGTTCTTC. It is translated as CASSLELAGVGEQFF.